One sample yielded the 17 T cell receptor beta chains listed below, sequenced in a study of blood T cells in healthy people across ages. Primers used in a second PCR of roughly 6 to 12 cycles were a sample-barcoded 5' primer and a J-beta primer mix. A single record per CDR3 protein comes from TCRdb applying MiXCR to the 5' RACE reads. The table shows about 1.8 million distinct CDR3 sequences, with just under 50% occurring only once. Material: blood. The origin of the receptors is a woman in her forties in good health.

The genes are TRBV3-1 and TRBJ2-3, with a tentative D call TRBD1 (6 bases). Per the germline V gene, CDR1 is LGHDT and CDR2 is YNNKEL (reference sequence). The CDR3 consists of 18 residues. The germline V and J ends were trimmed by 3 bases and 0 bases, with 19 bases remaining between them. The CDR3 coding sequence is TGTGCCAGCAGCCATGAAGATTGGACAGAGAGTAGCACAGATACGCAGTATTTT. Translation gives CASSHEDWTESSTDTQYF.

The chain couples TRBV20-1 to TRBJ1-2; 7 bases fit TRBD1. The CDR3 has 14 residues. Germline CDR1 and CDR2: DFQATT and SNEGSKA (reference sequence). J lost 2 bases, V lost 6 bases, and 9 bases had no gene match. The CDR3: CSASGQGENYGYTF. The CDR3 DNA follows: TGCAGTGCCAGCGGGCAGGGGGAGAACTATGGCTACACCTTC.

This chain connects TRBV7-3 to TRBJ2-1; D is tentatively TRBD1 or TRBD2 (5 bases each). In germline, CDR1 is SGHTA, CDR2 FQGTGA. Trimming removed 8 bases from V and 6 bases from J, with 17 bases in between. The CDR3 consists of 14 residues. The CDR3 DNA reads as TGTGCCAGCGGTAGGGACCCCAACAGCAATGAGCAGTTCTTC. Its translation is CASGRDPNSNEQFF.

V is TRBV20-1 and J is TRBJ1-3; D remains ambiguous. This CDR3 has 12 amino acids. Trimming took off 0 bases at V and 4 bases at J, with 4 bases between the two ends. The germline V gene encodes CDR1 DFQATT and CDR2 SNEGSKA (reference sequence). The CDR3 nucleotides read TGCAGTGCTAGAGAAGGGGGAAACACCATATATTTT. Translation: CSAREGGNTIYF.

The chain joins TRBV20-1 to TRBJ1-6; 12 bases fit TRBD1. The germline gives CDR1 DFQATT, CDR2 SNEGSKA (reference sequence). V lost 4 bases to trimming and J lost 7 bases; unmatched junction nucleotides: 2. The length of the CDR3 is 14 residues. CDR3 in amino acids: CSATGTGGNSPLHF. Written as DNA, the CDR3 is TGCAGTGCTACCGGGACAGGGGGCAATTCACCCCTCCACTTT.

The chain's CDR3 is CASSPKDGVTEAFF. CDR3 in DNA: TGTGCCAGCTCACCAAAAGATGGGGTCACTGAAGCTTTCTTT. The chain employs TRBV18 and TRBJ1-1; D unclear. The CDR3 is made up of 14 amino acids. The germline gives CDR1 KGHSH, CDR2 LQKENI. Trimming cost V 2 bases and J 4 bases, with 11 bases left between them.

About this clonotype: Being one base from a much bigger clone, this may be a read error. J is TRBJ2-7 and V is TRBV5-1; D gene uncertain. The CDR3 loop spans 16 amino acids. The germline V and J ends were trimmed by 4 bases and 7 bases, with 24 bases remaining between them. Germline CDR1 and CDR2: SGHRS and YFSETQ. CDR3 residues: CASSAGPTSSYNEQYF. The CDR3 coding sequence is TGCGCCAGCAGCGCCGGACCGACGAGCTCCTACAATGAGCAGTACTTC.

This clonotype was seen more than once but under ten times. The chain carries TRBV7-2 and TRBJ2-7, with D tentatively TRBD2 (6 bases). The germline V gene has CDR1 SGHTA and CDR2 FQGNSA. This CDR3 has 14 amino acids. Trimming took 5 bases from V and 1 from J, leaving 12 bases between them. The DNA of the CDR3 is TGTGCCAGCAGCGCCGACGGAGGGTCCTACGAGCAGTACTTC. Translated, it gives CASSADGGSYEQYF.

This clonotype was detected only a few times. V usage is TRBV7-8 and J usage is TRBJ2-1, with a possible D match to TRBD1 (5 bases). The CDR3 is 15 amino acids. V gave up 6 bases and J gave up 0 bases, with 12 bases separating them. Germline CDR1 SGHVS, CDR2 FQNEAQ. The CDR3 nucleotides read TGTGCCAGCAGGAACAGGATGAGCTCCTACAATGAGCAGTTCTTC. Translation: CASRNRMSSYNEQFF.

The CDR3: CASSTGALSYGYTF. In DNA form, the CDR3 reads TGTGCCAGCAGTACGGGGGCGTTAAGCTATGGCTACACCTTC. This chain joins TRBV28 and TRBJ1-2; the D gene is possibly TRBD1 (6 bases). This CDR3 contains 14 residues. Per the germline V gene, CDR1 is MDHEN and CDR2 is SYDVKM. The V gene lost 5 bases and the J gene lost 4 bases, with 14 bases spanning the gap.

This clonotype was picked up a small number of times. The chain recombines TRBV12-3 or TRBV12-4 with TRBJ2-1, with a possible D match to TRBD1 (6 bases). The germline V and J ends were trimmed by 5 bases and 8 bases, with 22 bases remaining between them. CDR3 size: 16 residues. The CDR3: CASSQDRAARRDEQFF. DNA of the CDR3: TGTGCCAGCAGTCAGGACAGAGCGGCAAGGCGGGATGAGCAGTTCTTC.

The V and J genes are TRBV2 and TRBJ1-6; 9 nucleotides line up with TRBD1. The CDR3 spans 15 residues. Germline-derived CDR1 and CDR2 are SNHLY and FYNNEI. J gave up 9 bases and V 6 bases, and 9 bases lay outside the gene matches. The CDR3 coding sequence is TGTGCCAGCAGCGGCCGACAGGGGGAAGGTTCACCCCTCCACTTT. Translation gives CASSGRQGEGSPLHF.

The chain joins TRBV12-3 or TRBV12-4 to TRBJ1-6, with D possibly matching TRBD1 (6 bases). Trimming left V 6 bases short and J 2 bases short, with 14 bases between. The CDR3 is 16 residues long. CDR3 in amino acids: CASRAQGEPYNSPLHF. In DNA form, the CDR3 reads TGTGCCAGCAGGGCACAGGGCGAGCCCTATAATTCACCCCTCCACTTT.

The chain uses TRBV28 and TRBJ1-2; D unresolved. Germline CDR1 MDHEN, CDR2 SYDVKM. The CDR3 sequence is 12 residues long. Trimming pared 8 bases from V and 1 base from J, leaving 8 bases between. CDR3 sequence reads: CASAIYNYGYTF. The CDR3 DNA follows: TGTGCCAGCGCGATTTATAACTATGGCTACACCTTC.

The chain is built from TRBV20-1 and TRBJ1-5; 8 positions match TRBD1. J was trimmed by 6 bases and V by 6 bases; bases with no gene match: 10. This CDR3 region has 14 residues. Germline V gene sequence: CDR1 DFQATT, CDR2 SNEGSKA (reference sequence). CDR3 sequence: CSADDRGGIQPQHF. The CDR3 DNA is TGCAGTGCGGATGACAGGGGAGGAATTCAGCCCCAGCATTTT.

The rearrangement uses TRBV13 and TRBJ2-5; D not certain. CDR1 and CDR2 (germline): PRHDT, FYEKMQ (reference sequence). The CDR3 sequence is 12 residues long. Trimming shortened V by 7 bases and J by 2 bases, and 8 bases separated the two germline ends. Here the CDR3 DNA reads TGTGCCAGCAAAGGTATTCAAGAGACCCAGTACTTC. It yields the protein CASKGIQETQYF.

CDR3 coding DNA: TGTGCCAGCAGACTCCGGGGGACAGGGGGTGACATTCAGTACTTC. This gives the protein CASRLRGTGGDIQYF. The chain carries TRBV7-3 and TRBJ2-4; TRBD1 agrees at 11 bases. Looked up from germline, CDR1 is SGHTA and CDR2 is FQGTGA. This CDR3 region has 15 residues. V shed 6 bases and J 8 bases; nucleotides not matched to a gene: 9.